This T cell receptor beta chain stems from a study of T cell responses to AZD1222 COVID-19 vaccine. Study-level information: Analysis merged second doses at about 4 or about 12 weeks. Regarding the study as a whole: Mostly white British, mostly female donors; authors suggested clonal diversity may be underestimated. Just a handful of people given AZD1222 tested seropositive at baseline. None of the repertoires were sampled until the peak T cell response had passed.

V was cut by 5 bases and J by 6 bases, with 19 bases left in between. The CDR3 totals 15 residues. Germline V CDR1 and CDR2: MNHEY, SMNVEV (reference sequence). Only in-frame clones appear in the TCRdb table, and some are missing; sequencing was by immunoSEQ multiplex PCR. The sample yields about 140,000 clones, about 88% seen once. To note about this clone: Its antigen is unidentified.

This chain uses TRBV27 with TRBJ1-2; no firm D call. This specimen consisted of peripheral blood, obtained on day 0 of AZD1222 vaccination. The receptor comes from an adult in good health. In DNA form, the CDR3 reads TGTGCCAGCAGTCAAGGACCCGGCGGTCTAAATGGCTACACCTTC. This translates into CASSQGPGGLNGYTF.